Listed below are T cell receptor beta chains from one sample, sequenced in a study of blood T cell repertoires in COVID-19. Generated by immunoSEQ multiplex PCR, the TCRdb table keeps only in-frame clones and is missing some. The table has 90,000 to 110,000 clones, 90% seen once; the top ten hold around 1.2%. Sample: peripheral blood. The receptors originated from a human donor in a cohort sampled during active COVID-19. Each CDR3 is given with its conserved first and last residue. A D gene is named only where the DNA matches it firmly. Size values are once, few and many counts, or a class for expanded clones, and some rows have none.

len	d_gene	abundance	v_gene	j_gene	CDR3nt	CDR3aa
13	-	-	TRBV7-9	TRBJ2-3	TGTGCCTGCAACAGGGAGAGTACAGATACGCAGTATTTT	CACNRESTDTQYF
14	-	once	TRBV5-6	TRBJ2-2	TGTGCCAGCAGCTTGGTGAGGTGGACCGGGGAGCTGTTTTTT	CASSLVRWTGELFF
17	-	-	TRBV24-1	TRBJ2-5	TGTGCCACCAGTGACCCGAGCTCCGGGGGTCCGCGGGAGACCCAGTACTTC	CATSDPSSGGPRETQYF
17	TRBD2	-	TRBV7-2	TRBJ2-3	TGTGCCAGCAGCTTCCACGGGCCTAGCGGGAGGACAGATACGCAGTATTTT	CASSFHGPSGRTDTQYF
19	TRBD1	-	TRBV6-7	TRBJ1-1	TGTGCCAGCAGAAGAAGATCCCCGGGACAGGGACGAATGAACACTGAAGCTTTCTTT	CASRRRSPGQGRMNTEAFF
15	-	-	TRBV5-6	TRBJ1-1	TGTGCCAGCAGCGGGGAGCGACGGATGAACACTGAAGCTTTCTTT	CASSGERRMNTEAFF
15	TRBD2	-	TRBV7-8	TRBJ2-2	TGTGCCAGCAGCTTAGGCGGGGGGAGAACCGGGGAGCTGTTTTTT	CASSLGGGRTGELFF
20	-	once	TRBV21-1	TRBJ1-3	TGTGCCAGCAGCAAAGGAGGGGGACAGGGGGAAAGGATGGCTGGAAACACCATATATTTT	CASSKGGGQGERMAGNTIYF
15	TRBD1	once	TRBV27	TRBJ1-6	TGTGCCAGCAGTTTTACAAGACAGGGTTCTTCACCCCTCCACTTT	CASSFTRQGSSPLHF
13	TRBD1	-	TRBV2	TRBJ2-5	TGTGCCAGCAGTGCAGGGGGCGGAGAGACCCAGTACTTC	CASSAGGGETQYF
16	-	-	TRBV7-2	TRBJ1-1	TGTGCCAGCAGCTTAATGTCCGCACCCCAGGGCACTGAAGCTTTCTTT	CASSLMSAPQGTEAFF
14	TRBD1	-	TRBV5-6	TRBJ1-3	TGTGCCAGCAGCTGGGGGACAGACAGAAACACCATATATTTT	CASSWGTDRNTIYF
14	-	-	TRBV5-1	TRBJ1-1	TGCGCCAGCAGCTACGCAGGGAAGAACACTGAAGCTTTCTTT	CASSYAGKNTEAFF
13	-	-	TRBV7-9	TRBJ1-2	TGTGCCAGCAGCTTAGGGCAGTTCTATGGCTACACCTTC	CASSLGQFYGYTF
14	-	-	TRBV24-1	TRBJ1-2	TGTGCCACCAGTGCCGAGGAAAGCGGGTATGGCTACACCTTC	CATSAEESGYGYTF
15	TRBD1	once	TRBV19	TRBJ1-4	TGTGCCAGTAGCCAGGACAGGGGGCGCGGTGAAAAACTGTTTTTT	CASSQDRGRGEKLFF
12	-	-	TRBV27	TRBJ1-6	TGTGCCAGCAGTCGACAAAATTCACCCCTCCACTTT	CASSRQNSPLHF
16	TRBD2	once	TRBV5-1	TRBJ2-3	TGCGCCAGCAGCTTCACTAGCGGACATAGCACAGATACGCAGTATTTT	CASSFTSGHSTDTQYF
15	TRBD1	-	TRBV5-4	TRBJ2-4	TGTGCCAGCAGCGGGGGACAGGGTCTAAGTAACATTCAGTACTTC	CASSGGQGLSNIQYF
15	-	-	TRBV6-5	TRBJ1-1	TGTGCCAGCAGTTACTCGTGGGAGGGGGAGACTGAAGCTTTCTTT	CASSYSWEGETEAFF
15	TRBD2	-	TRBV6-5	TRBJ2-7	TGTGCCAGCAGCGATGAAGGGGAGGGCAGCTACGAGCAGTACTTC	CASSDEGEGSYEQYF
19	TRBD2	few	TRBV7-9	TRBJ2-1	TGTGCCAGCAGCCCCCCGGGACTAGCGGGAGGGCTTGGCTACAATGAGCAGTTCTTC	CASSPPGLAGGLGYNEQFF
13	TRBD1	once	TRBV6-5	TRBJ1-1	TGTGCCAGCAGGCGGGACAGGGGCACTGAAGCTTTCTTT	CASRRDRGTEAFF
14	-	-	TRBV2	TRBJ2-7	TGTGCCAGCAGTGAAGACAGCCTCCCCTACGAGCAGTACTTC	CASSEDSLPYEQYF
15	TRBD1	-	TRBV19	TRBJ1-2	TGTGCCACCTCACAGGGGGTTAGGGGAGTAGGCGGCTACACCTTC	CATSQGVRGVGGYTF
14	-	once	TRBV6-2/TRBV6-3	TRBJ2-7	TGTGCCAGCAGTTACCGGCAGGTGGACTACGAGCAGTACTTC	CASSYRQVDYEQYF
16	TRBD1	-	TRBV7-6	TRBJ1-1	TGTGCCAGCAGCTTAGGGGGGACAGGGATTGACACTGAAGCTTTCTTT	CASSLGGTGIDTEAFF
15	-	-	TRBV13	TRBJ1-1	TGTGCCAGCAGCTTCGGCGCAGGGGAAAGGACTGAAGCTTTCTTT	CASSFGAGERTEAFF
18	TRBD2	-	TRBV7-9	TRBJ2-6	TGTGCCAGCAGCCTAGGGACTAGCGGGAGGCCTGGGGCCAACGTCCTGACTTTC	CASSLGTSGRPGANVLTF
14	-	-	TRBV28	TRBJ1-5	TGTGCCAGCAACTACAGGGAAACAAATCAGCCCCAGCATTTT	CASNYRETNQPQHF
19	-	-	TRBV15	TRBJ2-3	TGTGCCACCAGCAGCCCTACCTGGCTAGCTCGCTCCGGCACAGATACGCAGTATTTT	CATSSPTWLARSGTDTQYF
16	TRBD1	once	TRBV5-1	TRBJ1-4	TGCGCCAGCAGCCCGCCAGGGACAGGGGCTGTGTCTGATCTGTTTTTT	CASSPPGTGAVSDLFF
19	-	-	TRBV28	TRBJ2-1	TGTGCCAGCAGTTCTGGCAGGGTTCCTCGACGGAGCTCCTACAATGAGCAGTTCTTC	CASSSGRVPRRSSYNEQFF
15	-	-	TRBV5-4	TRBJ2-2	TGTGCCAGCAGCTTGCAGGGTCCGAACACCGGGGAGCTGTTTTTT	CASSLQGPNTGELFF
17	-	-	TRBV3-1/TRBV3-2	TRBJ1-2	TGTGCCAGCAGCCAAGAGGACAGAAAAAGGTGGGACTATGGCTACACCTTC	CASSQEDRKRWDYGYTF
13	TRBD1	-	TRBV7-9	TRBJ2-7	TGTGCCAGCAGCCCCAGACAGGGCTACGAGCAGTACTTC	CASSPRQGYEQYF
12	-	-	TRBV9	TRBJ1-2	TGTGCCAGCAGCGTGGGGCACTATGGCTACACCTTC	CASSVGHYGYTF
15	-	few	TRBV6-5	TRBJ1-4	TGTGCCAGCAGTTCGGCGGGGGGGCGAGGTGAAAAACTGTTTTTT	CASSSAGGRGEKLFF
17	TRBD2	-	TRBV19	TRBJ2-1	TGTGCCAGTAGTATGGGAGGGCGGCTAGCGGTAAACAATGAGCAGTTCTTC	CASSMGGRLAVNNEQFF
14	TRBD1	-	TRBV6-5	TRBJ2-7	TGTGCCAGCAGGGCGGACAGGTTCGACTACGAGCAGTACTTC	CASRADRFDYEQYF
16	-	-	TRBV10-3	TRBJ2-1	TGTGCCACTTCGATTAAGTCGGGGCTAGCGCCCAATGAGCAGTTCTTC	CATSIKSGLAPNEQFF
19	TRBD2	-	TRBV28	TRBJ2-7	TGTGCCAGCAGTTTTGGGGGGGCTCCTGGGAGCGGGAGGGCCCTCGAGCAGTACTTC	CASSFGGAPGSGRALEQYF
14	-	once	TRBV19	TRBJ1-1	TGTGCCAGTAAGGCAGGGGAGATGAACACTGAAGCTTTCTTT	CASKAGEMNTEAFF
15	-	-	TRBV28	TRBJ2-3	TGTGCCAGCACCACTCTGGGCAGAAACACAGATACGCAGTATTTT	CASTTLGRNTDTQYF
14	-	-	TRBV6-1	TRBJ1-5	TGTGCCAGCAGTGAATCCGGGGGCAATCAGCCCCAGCATTTT	CASSESGGNQPQHF
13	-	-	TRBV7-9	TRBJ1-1	TGTGCCAGCAGCTATAACAGAGGGACTGAAGCTTTCTTT	CASSYNRGTEAFF
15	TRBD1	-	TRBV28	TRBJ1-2	TGTGCCAGCAGTCCCGCCACAGGGGAAGGCTATGGCTACACCTTC	CASSPATGEGYGYTF
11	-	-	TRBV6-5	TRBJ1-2	TGTGCCAGCAGTTACAACGGTGGCTACACCTTC	CASSYNGGYTF
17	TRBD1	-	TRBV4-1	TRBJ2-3	TGCGCCAGCAGCTCACGGCGGGCAGGGGGTAGCACAGATACGCAGTATTTT	CASSSRRAGGSTDTQYF
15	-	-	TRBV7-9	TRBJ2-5	TGTGCCAGCAGCTTTGGCAGGGCTATTCAAGAGACCCAGTACTTC	CASSFGRAIQETQYF
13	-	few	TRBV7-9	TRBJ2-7	TGTGCCAGCAGCTCCAAGTCGGGGTACGAGCAGTACTTC	CASSSKSGYEQYF
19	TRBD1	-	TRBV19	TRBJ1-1	TGTGCCAGTAGTGGACCACAGAGACAGGGGGCGGTCATGAACACTGAAGCTTTCTTT	CASSGPQRQGAVMNTEAFF
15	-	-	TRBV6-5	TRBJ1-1	TGTGCCAGCAGTTTACCGAATACAGGGCGGGCTGAAGCTTTCTTT	CASSLPNTGRAEAFF
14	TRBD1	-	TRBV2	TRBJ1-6	TGTGCCAGCAGTGGGACAGGGGGGGATTCACCCCTCCACTTT	CASSGTGGDSPLHF
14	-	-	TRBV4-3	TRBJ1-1	TGCGCCAGCAGCCAAGAATGGCAGAACACTGAAGCTTTCTTT	CASSQEWQNTEAFF
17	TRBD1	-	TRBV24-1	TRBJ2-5	TGTGCCACCAGGGAACAGGACAGGACGGGATCACAAGAGACCCAGTACTTC	CATREQDRTGSQETQYF
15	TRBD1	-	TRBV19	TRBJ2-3	TGTGCCAGTAGGGACCGAGGGGGCAGCACAGATACGCAGTATTTT	CASRDRGGSTDTQYF
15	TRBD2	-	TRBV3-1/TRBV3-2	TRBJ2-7	TGTGCCAGCAGCCAACCTTCTAGCGGGACGGGGGAGCAGTACTTC	CASSQPSSGTGEQYF